This TCR beta chain was sequenced in a study of glioma-infiltrating T cells. Amplification of TCR alpha and beta CDR3 regions from RNA used iRepertoire nested multiplex PCR. TCRdb reprocessed the multiplex PCR reads via MiXCR and lists one record per CDR3 protein. The sample has tens of thousands of distinct CDR3 sequences, roughly 40% seen once. This clonotype was counted ten times or more. Germline values: CDR1 DFQATT, CDR2 SNEGSKA (reference sequence). The CDR3 is 14 residues long. V lost 4 bases and J lost 2, with 12 bases in between. The J gene is TRBJ2-1, the V gene TRBV20-1; the D gene is possibly TRBD2 (5 bases). Source material: glioma tissue, nonneoplastic brain tissue, or PBMCs (not recorded which). The sequence was collected from a human donor with low-grade glioma or glioblastoma, undergoing nonglioma brain surgery, or in good health (not recorded which). CDR3 sequence reads: CSATRDDPYNEQFF. The CDR3 DNA reads TGCAGTGCTACCCGGGATGACCCCTACAATGAGCAGTTCTTC.